The 17 T cell receptor beta chains presented below share a single source sample, sequenced in a study of blood T cell repertoires in COVID-19. Assay used: immunoSEQ multiplex PCR; TCRdb lists only in-frame clones, some missing. Here the sample spans approximately 300,000 clones, approximately 90% being singletons. Material for sequencing was peripheral blood. The receptors were sampled from a woman aged 25 to 39 with COVID-19, enrolled during active disease.

The rearrangement joins TRBV19 to TRBJ2-1; 8 bases line up with TRBD2. The germline V gene has CDR1 LNHDA and CDR2 SQIVND (reference sequence). This CDR3 region has 15 residues. V gave up 5 bases and J gave up 0 bases; unmatched junction bases: 3. The CDR3 nucleotides are TGTGCCAGTAGTTTCAGCGGGAGCTCCTACAATGAGCAGTTCTTC. Amino acids: CASSFSGSSYNEQFF.

The V gene is TRBV5-1, the J gene TRBJ1-6; 8 bases align to TRBD1. The CDR3 is made up of 17 amino acids. The trim removed 2 bases at V and 10 bases at J, leaving 14 bases unmatched. Germline CDR1 reads SGHRS; CDR2 reads YFSETQ. The CDR3 DNA is TGCGCCAGCAGCTTAGTGTCAGGGGGCGCCCCCAGATCACCCCTCCACTTT. Protein product: CASSLVSGGAPRSPLHF.

V gene TRBV5-1 combines with J gene TRBJ2-3; TRBD1 might be the D (5 bases). Germline loops: CDR1 SGHRS, CDR2 YFSETQ. Trimming removed 4 bases at V and 2 bases at J, with 14 bases between. The CDR3 loop spans 15 amino acids. The DNA for the CDR3 is TGCGCCAGCAGCACGGCCAGGGAATCCACAGATACGCAGTATTTT. Protein: CASSTARESTDTQYF.

The rearrangement uses TRBV18 and TRBJ1-2, with 8 bases identical to TRBD1. Germline V gives CDR1 KGHSH, CDR2 LQKENI. The CDR3 totals 15 residues. J gave up 4 bases and V 2 bases, and 6 bases lay outside the gene matches. The CDR3 DNA is TGTGCCAGCTCACCAGGACAGGGAGTGAGCTATGGCTACACCTTC. As protein: CASSPGQGVSYGYTF.

V and J are TRBV20-1 and TRBJ1-2; tentative D call: TRBD1 (5 bases). V lost 4 bases and J 6 bases, leaving 9 bases between the germline ends. The CDR3 contains 11 residues. Per germline, CDR1 DFQATT and CDR2 SNEGSKA (reference sequence). As DNA, the CDR3 is TGCAGTGCTATTCGACAGAATGGCTACACCTTC. Translated: CSAIRQNGYTF.

The chain uses TRBV24-1 and TRBJ1-1, with D tentatively TRBD1 (5 bases). Germline CDR1 KGHDR, CDR2 SFDVKD. The V and J ends lost 10 bases and 0 bases respectively, with 11 bases between them. The CDR3 is made up of 13 amino acids. For the CDR3, the DNA is TGTGCCACGCGGGGCGACTTGAACACTGAAGCTTTCTTT. As protein: CATRGDLNTEAFF.

The chain is built from TRBV7-3 and TRBJ1-2; the D gene is possibly TRBD1 (6 bases). Trimming stripped 5 bases from V and 6 bases from J, with 16 bases between. CDR3 length: 14 residues. Germline lookup yields CDR1 SGHTA and CDR2 FQGTGA. DNA for the CDR3: TGTGCCAGCAGCCTCACGTTACAGGGAGATGGCTACACCTTC. This gives the protein CASSLTLQGDGYTF.

V usage is TRBV30 and J usage is TRBJ2-6; TRBD2 might be the D (7 bases). Looked up from germline, CDR1 is GTSNPN and CDR2 is SVGIG (reference sequence). The ends were cut back, 4 bases at V and 1 base at J, with 11 bases in the middle. The CDR3 has 15 amino acids. Here the CDR3 reads CAWNRGGSGANVLTF. DNA of the CDR3: TGTGCCTGGAATAGGGGGGGATCTGGGGCCAACGTCCTGACTTTC. The entire variable domain, with the rest obtained from reference TRBV30 and TRBJ2-6, is as follows: SQTIHQWPATLVQPVGSPLSLECTVEGTSNPNLYWYRQAAGRGLQLLFYSVGIGQISSEVPQNLSASRPQDRQFILSSKKLLLSDSGFYLCAWNRGGSGANVLTFGAGSRLTVL.

This rearrangement joins TRBV9 to TRBJ1-3, with 10 bases fitting TRBD1. Unmatched junction bases numbered 3, after V lost 5 bases and J lost 4 bases. CDR1 and CDR2 from the germline V gene are SGDLS and YYNGEE. The CDR3 runs 14 residues. CDR3 amino acids: CASSPGQGGNTIYF. DNA for the CDR3: TGTGCCAGCAGTCCGGGACAGGGGGGAAACACCATATATTTT.

This clone has a single count. The gene calls are TRBV6-5 and TRBJ1-1; 8 nucleotides line up with TRBD1. The CDR3 runs to 14 residues. The V gene end was trimmed by 7 bases and the J gene end by 1 base; junction bases not matched to a gene: 5. CDR1 and CDR2 (germline): MNHEY, SVGAGI. The CDR3 sequence: CASKTGVQNTEAFF. The CDR3 DNA reads TGTGCCAGCAAGACAGGGGTGCAGAACACTGAAGCTTTCTTT.

V usage is TRBV24-1 and J usage is TRBJ2-1; 10 positions match TRBD2. The CDR3 loop spans 16 amino acids. V trimming: 5 bases; J trimming: 4 bases; junction bases outside the gene matches: 7. Germline lookup yields CDR1 KGHDR and CDR2 SFDVKD. The CDR3 sequence is CATSGPSGSPYNEQFF. The CDR3 region has the DNA TGTGCCACCAGTGGGCCTAGCGGGAGCCCATACAATGAGCAGTTCTTC.

This chain connects TRBV3-1 (or the pseudogene TRBV3-2) to TRBJ2-5; TRBD2 aligns across 15 bases. CDR3 length: 15 amino acids. Germline CDR1 LGHDT, CDR2 YNNKEL (reference sequence). With V trimmed by 4 bases and J by 3 bases, 0 bases remained unmatched. For the CDR3, the DNA is TGTGCCAGCAGCCGGACTAGCGGGAGGGAAGAGACCCAGTACTTC. The encoded protein is CASSRTSGREETQYF.

V is TRBV27 and J is TRBJ1-2; 9 bases fit TRBD1. Losses at the gene ends were 4 bases for V and 4 bases for J; bases not matched to a gene: 10. Germline-derived CDR1 and CDR2 are MNHEY and SMNVEV (reference sequence). The CDR3 spans 16 residues. CDR3 in DNA: TGTGCCAGCAGTTCGTGGACAGGGGCTCAGCCCTATGGCTACACCTTC. Translated, it gives CASSSWTGAQPYGYTF.

The chain combines TRBV27 with TRBJ1-1; TRBD1 matches at 8 bases. V lost 2 bases, J lost 4 bases, and 3 bases stayed unmatched. The CDR3 has 14 amino acids. Germline V gene data show CDR1 as MNHEY and CDR2 as SMNVEV (reference sequence). The chain's CDR3 is CASSLVDRGTEAFF. The CDR3 coding sequence is TGTGCCAGCAGTTTAGTAGACAGGGGCACTGAAGCTTTCTTT.

A word on this clone: At one end the junction does not follow the germline gene, possibly because of a read error. The rearrangement links TRBV2 to TRBJ1-5; 8 nucleotides agree with TRBD1. This CDR3 has 15 residues. CDR1 is SNHLY and CDR2 is FYNNEI in the germline V gene. Written as DNA, the CDR3 is TGTGCCAGCAGTGAAAGCCCTAGGACAGGGAGGGACCTCCAATTT. It is translated as CASSESPRTGRDLQF.

The chain uses TRBV4-1 and TRBJ1-1, with D possibly TRBD1 on 6 matching bases. Looked up from germline, CDR1 is MGHRA and CDR2 is YSYEKL. The CDR3 length is 14 residues. V gave up 3 bases and J gave up 0 bases, with 8 bases separating them. As DNA, the CDR3 is TGCGCCAGCAGCCAGGACAGTATGAACACTGAAGCTTTCTTT. Its protein product is CASSQDSMNTEAFF.

The genes are TRBV25-1 and TRBJ2-5; weak D call: TRBD1 (5 bases). The V gene's germline CDR1 is MGHDK and CDR2 SYGVNS. This CDR3 has 18 amino acids. Between the trimmed V and J ends, which lost 3 bases and 4 bases, there was a span of 24 bases. The CDR3 loop reads CASSESSVWSRDVETQYF. CDR3 sequence (DNA): TGTGCCAGCAGTGAGTCAAGTGTATGGTCCAGGGATGTAGAGACCCAGTACTTC.